This T cell receptor (beta chain) was observed in a study of T cells in Graves' hyperthyroidism and ophthalmopathy. RNA transcripts served as the template for amplifying TCR beta CDR3 regions. Carried out on the TCR CDR3, a first-round RT-PCR used the HTBI primer set. TCRdb itself ran the multiplex PCR reads through MiXCR, one entry per CDR3 protein. This sample has fewer than 350,000 distinct CDR3 sequences; about 20% occur once, and the top ten carry around 54%. Whole-study results and caveats: The model forecast ophthalmopathy, anticipating it by a median about six months before onset.

Patients between 18 and 65 years old had hyperthyroidism, newly diagnosed and lasting under 2 months. Criteria for exclusion of patients were uncontrolled infection, other autoimmune disease, pregnancy or lactation. Comment on this clonotype: Its cognate antigen is unknown.

This TCR was sampled from a woman aged 50 to 60 with Graves' hyperthyroidism. Specimen: blood.

As DNA, the CDR3 is TGTGCCAGCAGCCGGAAGACAGACCAACTGTTTTTT. This translates into CASSRKTDQLFF. V gene TRBV3-1 combines with J gene TRBJ1-4; a weak D match, TRBD1 (5 bases). Per the germline V gene, CDR1 is LGHDT and CDR2 is YNNKEL (reference sequence). V was pared by 4 bases and J by 12 bases, with 12 bases between. This CDR3 is 12 amino acids long.